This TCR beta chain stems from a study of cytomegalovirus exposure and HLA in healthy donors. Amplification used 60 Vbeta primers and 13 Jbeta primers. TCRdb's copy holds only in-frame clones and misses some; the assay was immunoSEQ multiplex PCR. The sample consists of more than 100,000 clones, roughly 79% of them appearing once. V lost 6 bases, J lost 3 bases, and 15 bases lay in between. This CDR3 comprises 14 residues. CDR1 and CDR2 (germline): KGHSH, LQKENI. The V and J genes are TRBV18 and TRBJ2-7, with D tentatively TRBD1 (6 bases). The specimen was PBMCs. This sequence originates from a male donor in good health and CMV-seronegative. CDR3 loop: CASSLNGGFYEQYF. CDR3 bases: TGTGCCAGCTCCCTCAATGGGGGCTTCTACGAGCAGTACTTC.